Below are 20 T cell receptor beta chains sequenced from a single sample in a study of blood T cell repertoires in COVID-19 (TCRdb year 2020). Receptor amplification or capture employed the immunoSEQ multiplex PCR assay. The clones in this table, taken by TCRdb from immuneACCESS, are in-frame only. Not every clone is retained; where verified, under half of the shortfall comes from an unresolved V gene, and the cause of the rest is unknown. This sample comprises roughly 190,000 clones, more than 75% of them detected only once. The ten largest clonotypes hold approximately 8% of the sample. The material sequenced was peripheral blood. Every receptor here comes from a woman aged 55-69 years with COVID-19, enrolled during active disease.

This chain joins TRBV6-2 or TRBV6-3 and TRBJ2-3; 8 bases are shared with TRBD1. Germline V gene data show CDR1 as MNHEY and CDR2 as SVGEGT. V trimming: 5 bases; J trimming: 4 bases; junction bases outside the gene matches: 8. This CDR3 is built from 15 residues. The chain's CDR3 is CASSTGQGNSDTQYF. The CDR3 DNA is TGTGCCAGCAGTACAGGACAGGGAAACTCAGATACGCAGTATTTT.

This chain uses TRBV20-1 with TRBJ2-3; TRBD2 is a possible D gene (6 bases). With 3 bases removed from V and 5 bases from J, the gap between germline ends came to 21 bases. The germline V gene has CDR1 DFQATT and CDR2 SNEGSKA (reference sequence). The CDR3 consists of 16 residues. The CDR3 region is CSASVLGLGFRDTQYF. CDR3 nucleotides: TGCAGTGCTAGTGTTTTGGGACTGGGTTTTCGAGATACGCAGTATTTT.

The rearrangement joins TRBV7-9 to TRBJ2-2; D is perhaps TRBD2 (6 bases). The CDR3 has 15 residues. Trimming took 0 bases from V and 4 from J, leaving 9 bases between them. Germline loops: CDR1 SEHNR, CDR2 FQNEAQ (reference sequence). The CDR3 coding sequence is TGTGCCAGCAGCTTAGCGGGGGGACTCACCGGGGAGCTGTTTTTT. Amino acid sequence: CASSLAGGLTGELFF.

The chain has TRBV3-1 (or the pseudogene TRBV3-2) and TRBJ2-1, with 7 positions matching TRBD1. CDR3 size: 12 residues. The germline gives CDR1 LGHDT, CDR2 YNNKEL (reference sequence). The V gene end was trimmed by 0 bases and the J gene end by 12 bases; junction bases not matched to a gene: 2. The CDR3 coding sequence is TGTGCCAGCAGCCAAGAGGGACAGAGGCAGTTCTTC. Its protein is CASSQEGQRQFF.

Of note for this clone: Other nucleotide sequences from this sample produce the same CDR3. This rearrangement joins TRBV4-3 to TRBJ1-5; D is unclear. The CDR3 loop spans 14 amino acids. The V end lost 0 bases, the J end lost 5 bases, and 8 bases lay between the germline ends. Per germline, CDR1 LGHNA and CDR2 YSLEER. The CDR3 DNA sequence: TGCGCCAGCAGCCAAGATCGAGGCGATCAGCCCCAGCATTTT. Its protein product is CASSQDRGDQPQHF.

The chain recombines TRBV7-2 with TRBJ2-3; TRBD1 is a possible D gene (5 bases). Trimming removed 4 bases from V and 5 bases from J, with 7 bases in between. CDR3 length: 12 residues. CDR1 and CDR2 from the germline V gene are SGHTA and FQGNSA. The CDR3 is CASSSRVDTQYF. In nucleotides, the CDR3 is TGTGCCAGCAGCTCCAGGGTAGATACGCAGTATTTT.

V usage is TRBV10-1 and J usage is TRBJ2-3, with D possibly TRBD1 on 6 matching bases. CDR1 WNHNN and CDR2 SYGVQD come from the germline V gene (reference sequence). The CDR3 sequence is 13 residues long. The V and J ends lost 7 bases and 4 bases respectively, with 12 bases between them. CDR3 loop: CASTGGGSDTQYF. In DNA, the CDR3 is TGCGCCAGCACGGGTGGGGGCTCAGATACGCAGTATTTT.

The rearrangement joins TRBV7-9 to TRBJ2-1; D gene ambiguous. Trimming removed 3 bases from V and 7 bases from J, with 13 bases in between. Germline values: CDR1 SEHNR, CDR2 FQNEAQ (reference sequence). The CDR3 totals 14 residues. Here the CDR3 reads CASSFATEQNEQFF. CDR3 bases: TGTGCCAGCAGCTTTGCCACCGAACAAAATGAGCAGTTCTTC.

The chain couples TRBV11-2 to TRBJ2-2; D may be TRBD2 (5 bases). This CDR3 is 17 amino acids long. In germline, CDR1 is SGHAT, CDR2 FQNNGV. V was trimmed by 1 base and J by 4 bases, leaving 16 bases between them. CDR3 region: CASSLGLASSGTGELFF. The CDR3 coding sequence is TGTGCCAGCAGCTTAGGGTTGGCTAGCTCAGGCACCGGGGAGCTGTTTTTT.

The V gene is TRBV28, the J gene TRBJ2-5; 11 nucleotides align to TRBD2. In germline, CDR1 is MDHEN, CDR2 SYDVKM. V gave up 6 bases and J gave up 3 bases; unmatched junction bases: 3. The CDR3 is 14 residues long. The DNA of the CDR3 is TGTGCCAGCAGGAAACTAGCGGGAGAAGAGACCCAGTACTTC. Translation gives CASRKLAGEETQYF.

The DNA for the CDR3 is TGTGCCAGCAGCTTAGGGGACACCTCGGGGAAAGCTAACTATGGCTACACCTTC. Translation gives CASSLGDTSGKANYGYTF. This rearrangement joins TRBV7-9 to TRBJ1-2; possible D gene TRBD1, 6 bases. Germline V gene sequence: CDR1 SEHNR, CDR2 FQNEAQ (reference sequence). V dropped 1 base and J dropped 0 bases, with 18 bases sitting between them. This CDR3 comprises 18 residues. Filled out from reference TRBV7-9 and TRBJ1-2, the complete variable domain reads DTGVSQNPRHKITKRGQNVTFRCDPISEHNRLYWYRQTLGQGPEFLTYFQNEAQLEKSRLLSDRFSAERPKGSFSTLEIQRTEQGDSAMYLCASSLGDTSGKANYGYTFGSGTRLTVV.

The gene calls are TRBV6-6 and TRBJ2-1, with 11 bases matching TRBD2. The CDR3 consists of 16 residues. From germline, CDR1 is MNHNY and CDR2 SVGAGI (reference sequence). The junction had 4 bases not matched to a gene; V was cut back by 2 bases and J by 4 bases. The chain's CDR3 is CASSYERLAGYNEQFF. The CDR3 region has the DNA TGTGCCAGCAGTTACGAGAGACTAGCGGGGTACAATGAGCAGTTCTTC.

Only one count was recorded for this clone. V and J are TRBV3-1 (or the pseudogene TRBV3-2) and TRBJ1-3; D remains unclear. The CDR3 runs 15 residues. V lost 2 bases to trimming and J lost 0 bases, with 8 bases between them. Per the germline V gene, CDR1 is LGHDT and CDR2 is YNNKEL (reference sequence). The CDR3 nucleotides read TGTGCCAGCAGCCAAAATCGGGACTCTGGAAACACCATATATTTT. Translated: CASSQNRDSGNTIYF.

This clone was recorded once. The chain joins TRBV11-3 to TRBJ2-2, with D tentatively TRBD1 (7 bases). The CDR3 spans 15 residues. Trimming removed 4 bases from V and 2 bases from J, with 11 bases in between. Per the germline V gene, CDR1 is SGHNT and CDR2 is YENEEA. The CDR3 bases are TGTGCCAGCAGCTCAGGGGGAGGTAACACCGGGGAGCTGTTTTTT. This translates into CASSSGGGNTGELFF.

The chain uses TRBV5-1 and TRBJ2-3, with 7 positions matching TRBD2. Germline V gene data show CDR1 as SGHRS and CDR2 as YFSETQ. This CDR3 contains 15 residues. The J segment lost 3 bases and the V segment lost 1 base, leaving 5 bases of the junction unmatched. The CDR3 reads CASSLLGTITDTQYF. For the CDR3, the DNA is TGCGCCAGCAGCTTGTTGGGGACTATTACAGATACGCAGTATTTT.

The chain joins TRBV18 to TRBJ1-1; 9 positions match TRBD1. The CDR3 extends over 23 amino acids. Germline CDR1 and CDR2: KGHSH and LQKENI. V shed 3 bases and J 1 base; nucleotides not matched to a gene: 27. CDR3 bases: TGTGCCAGCTCACCCGCTCGGGGGATACGGGACAGGGATTACATTGGTGGGAACACTGAAGCTTTCTTT. Translation gives CASSPARGIRDRDYIGGNTEAFF.

This clone occurred a few times. CDR3 bases: TGTGCCAGCAGTCTAGACAGGGGATACCAAGAGACCCAGTACTTC. Protein: CASSLDRGYQETQYF. The chain is built from TRBV28 and TRBJ2-5, with 8 bases aligning to TRBD1. After removal of 5 bases from V and 0 bases from J, the junction contained 5 bases not matched to a gene. The CDR3 totals 15 residues. Per the germline V gene, CDR1 is MDHEN and CDR2 is SYDVKM.

V gene TRBV19 combines with J gene TRBJ1-1; D gene ambiguous. This CDR3 is built from 16 residues. V was trimmed by 7 bases and J by 0 bases, leaving 18 bases between them. Germline CDR1 is LNHDA and CDR2 is SQIVND (reference sequence). The CDR3 spells CASKGWRAQMNTEAFF. DNA of the CDR3: TGTGCCAGTAAGGGCTGGAGGGCGCAAATGAACACTGAAGCTTTCTTT.

This chain uses TRBV28 with TRBJ1-6; possibly TRBD1 for D (5 bases). Germline V gene sequence: CDR1 MDHEN, CDR2 SYDVKM. V lost 8 bases, J lost 6 bases, and 11 bases lay in between. The CDR3 is made up of 13 amino acids. The CDR3 reads CASSRQSNSPLHF. CDR3 sequence (DNA): TGTGCCAGCTCACGACAGTCTAATTCACCCCTCCACTTT.

This chain uses TRBV28 with TRBJ2-7; D is perhaps TRBD1 (6 bases). CDR3 length: 14 residues. Germline values: CDR1 MDHEN, CDR2 SYDVKM. V lost 8 bases and J 3 bases, leaving 17 bases between the germline ends. DNA for the CDR3: TGTGCCAGCTCCAATCCGGGACAATACTACGAGCAGTACTTC. This sequence encodes CASSNPGQYYEQYF.